This entry features one T cell receptor (beta chain) sequence. CDR1 and CDR2 (germline): LGHDT, YNNKEL (reference sequence). The CDR3 loop spans 12 amino acids. V lost 4 bases and J 10 bases, leaving 11 bases between the germline ends. These data are taken from a study of blood T cell repertoires in COVID-19. Turning to the study itself: Spain, Italy and the United States supplied samples that represented acute and convalescent COVID-19. Sources were T cells, B-cell-depleted T cells, or PBMCs; the material itself was cDNA or gDNA.

In the study's own analysis: Nucleated cell number was recorded as an estimate derived from reference gene primer amplification. Some clones are missing from TCRdb's copy, which holds only in-frame ones; the method was immunoSEQ multiplex PCR. Clone size and V and J calls were adopted from that table, with D and trimming inferred from the DNA. The table lists over 150,000 clones, roughly 71% of them singletons. The chain links TRBV3-1 (or the pseudogene TRBV3-2) to TRBJ1-3; a weak D match, TRBD1 (6 bases). Sequenced material: peripheral blood. This receptor was taken from a woman aged 80 or over with acute or convalescent COVID-19. CDR3 DNA sequence: TGTGCCAGCAGCCCACGGGACACTACCATATATTTT. This translates into CASSPRDTTIYF.